This TCR beta chain came from a study of cytomegalovirus exposure and HLA in healthy donors. 60 Vbeta and 13 Jbeta primers were used in PCR. This table comes from immunoSEQ multiplex PCR, and its TCRdb copy is limited to in-frame clones, with some not included. This sample has roughly 89,000 clones, with roughly 80% found just once. The sequenced sample consisted of PBMCs. This TCR came from a man aged 30 to 45 in good health and CMV-seropositive.

The CDR3: CASSITPLRLAQSTDTQYF. CDR3 in DNA: TGTGCCAGTAGTATTACCCCCCTCAGACTAGCGCAAAGCACAGATACGCAGTATTTT. V is TRBV19 and J is TRBJ2-3, with TRBD2 identical over 8 bases. The CDR3 is 19 amino acids. The germline gives CDR1 LNHDA, CDR2 SQIVND (reference sequence). Germline trimming cut 3 bases from V and 0 bases from J; bases unmatched to any gene: 14.